Listed below are T cell receptor beta chains from one sample, sequenced in a study of glioma-infiltrating T cells. TCRdb re-called the multiplex PCR reads through MiXCR, storing one row per CDR3 protein. This table has roughly 190,000 distinct CDR3 sequences, over 25% appearing once. Sequenced sample: glioma tissue, nonneoplastic brain tissue, or PBMCs (not recorded which). All receptors come from a human donor with low-grade glioma or glioblastoma, undergoing nonglioma brain surgery, or in good health (not recorded which). The CDR3 runs from the conserved cysteine through the conserved F or W. A D gene is named only where the DNA matches it firmly. Expanded clones get a size class; other rows say once, few or many, or leave the size out.

CDR3 length | clone size | D gene | J gene | V gene | CDR3 protein | CDR3 DNA
13 | . | . | TRBJ2-3 | TRBV7-3 | CASSSPGADTQYF | TGTGCCAGCAGCTCCCCAGGGGCAGATACGCAGTATTTT
15 | few | TRBD2 | TRBJ2-7 | TRBV5-1 | CASSAGLAGVDEQYF | TGCGCCAGCAGCGCAGGACTAGCGGGGGTGGACGAGCAGTACTTC
15 | many | . | TRBJ1-2 | TRBV6-5 | CASSYSSTSPYGYTF | TGTGCCAGCAGTTACAGTTCCACATCCCCCTATGGCTACACCTTC
15 | many | . | TRBJ2-7 | TRBV3-1 | CASSQGRGYSYEQYF | TGTGCCAGCAGCCAAGGGCGCGGGTACTCCTACGAGCAGTACTTC
14 | . | . | TRBJ2-4 | TRBV20-1 | CSAKSMGFKNIHYF | TGCAGTGCCAAAAGCATGGGATTCAAAAACATTCATTACTTC
15 | . | TRBD2 | TRBJ2-1 | TRBV5-1 | CASSLASAGVSEQFF | TGCGCCAGCAGCTTGGCTTCGGCGGGAGTGTCTGAGCAGTTCTTC
16 | . | TRBD1 | TRBJ2-3 | TRBV27 | CASSASGTVVTDTQYF | TGTGCCAGCAGTGCCTCCGGGACAGTGGTCACAGATACGCAATATTTT
14 | many | TRBD2 | TRBJ2-7 | TRBV6-2/TRBV6-3 | CASSRGLELLEQYF | TGTGCCAGCAGCAGAGGACTAGAACTCTTAGAGCAGTACTTC
15 | many | . | TRBJ1-1 | TRBV5-1 | CASSLVWGLGTEAFF | TGCGCCAGCAGCTTGGTGTGGGGGCTTGGGACTGAAGCTTTCTTT
15 | many | . | TRBJ1-6 | TRBV6-1 | CASSLGLGHNSPLHF | TGTGCCAGCAGTCTTGGACTGGGGCATAATTCACCCCTCCACTTT
13 | . | . | TRBJ1-2 | TRBV6-2/TRBV6-3 | CASTQGCDYGDTF | TGTGCCAGCACCCAGGGGTGTGACTATGGCGACACCTTC
14 | many | TRBD1 | TRBJ1-3 | TRBV28 | CASSSQGARNTIYF | TGTGCCAGCAGTTCCCAGGGGGCGCGTAACACCATATATTTT
14 | few | . | TRBJ1-1 | TRBV5-1 | CASSLTLMNTEAFF | TGCGCCAGCAGCTTGACGCTGATGAACACTGAAGCTTTCTTT
14 | many | . | TRBJ2-1 | TRBV25-1 | CASSEPSGFSEQFF | TGTGCCAGCAGTGAACCTTCGGGATTTAGTGAGCAGTTCTTC
11 | many | . | TRBJ2-7 | TRBV28 | CASSSALEQYF | TGTGCCAGCAGTTCAGCACTCGAGCAGTACTTC
13 | few | . | TRBJ1-2 | TRBV29-1 | CSVTRDRWIGYTF | TGCAGCGTAACCCGCGACCGCTGGATAGGCTACACCTTC
14 | many | TRBD1 | TRBJ2-4 | TRBV20-1 | CSARGITGGNIQYF | TGCAGTGCTAGAGGGATTACAGGGGGAAACATTCAGTACTTC
16 | . | TRBD2 | TRBJ2-5 | TRBV5-1 | CASSHGLDAWEETQYF | TGCGCCAGCAGCCACGGACTAGATGCTTGGGAAGAGACCCAGTACTTC
15 | . | TRBD1 | TRBJ2-7 | TRBV4-3 | CASSQVQGAAYEQYF | TGCGCCAGCAGCCAAGTACAGGGGGCTGCCTACGAGCAGTACTTC
13 | many | . | TRBJ1-2 | TRBV27 | CASSPVRADGYTF | TGTGCCAGCAGTCCCGTCCGGGCTGACGGCTACACCTTC
18 | many | TRBD2 | TRBJ2-7 | TRBV10-3 | CAISPNGHSGSPHYEQYF | TGTGCCATCAGCCCCAATGGACATAGCGGGAGCCCCCACTACGAGCAGTACTTC
15 | . | . | TRBJ1-3 | TRBV9 | CASSIRGDSGNTIYF | TGTGCCAGCAGCATCAGAGGGGATTCTGGAAACACCATATATTTT
14 | . | TRBD2 | TRBJ2-7 | TRBV29-1 | CSVEVAGETYEQYF | TGCAGCGTTGAAGTAGCGGGAGAGACCTACGAGCAGTACTTC
17 | many | TRBD2 | TRBJ2-3 | TRBV27 | CASSSPWASGGTDTQYF | TGTGCCAGCAGTTCTCCTTGGGCTAGCGGGGGCACAGATACGCAGTATTTT
15 | few | TRBD1 | TRBJ2-1 | TRBV5-1 | CASSLGDRQYNEQFF | TGCGCCAGCAGCTTGGGGGACAGGCAATACAATGAGCAGTTCTTC
14 | few | . | TRBJ2-7 | TRBV12-3/TRBV12-4 | CASSPGLGPYEQYF | TGTGCCAGCAGTCCGGGACTGGGGCCCTACGAGCAGTACTTC
12 | many | TRBD1 | TRBJ1-1 | TRBV2 | CAEGGANTEAFF | TGTGCCGAAGGGGGCGCGAACACTGAAGCTTTCTTT
14 | . | TRBD2 | TRBJ2-1 | TRBV4-3 | CASSYVAGGNEQFF | TGCGCCAGCAGTTACGTAGCGGGAGGCAATGAGCAGTTCTTC
13 | many | . | TRBJ1-1 | TRBV7-9 | CASSLPEIFEAFF | TGTGCCAGCAGCCTCCCGGAGATTTTTGAAGCTTTCTTT
11 | . | . | TRBJ1-1 | TRBV5-4 | CASSFNSKAFF | TGTGCCAGCAGCTTTAATAGTAAAGCTTTCTTT
14 | many | TRBD1 | TRBJ2-7 | TRBV27 | CASSIGTGDYEQYF | TGTGCCAGCAGTATCGGGACAGGGGACTACGAGCAGTACTTC
15 | . | . | TRBJ2-6 | TRBV28 | CASSSQAAGANVLTF | TGTGCCAGCAGTTCCCAGGCGGCTGGGGCCAACGTCCTGACTTTC
14 | many | . | TRBJ2-3 | TRBV11-1 | CASSRGTVADTQYF | TGTGCCAGCAGCAGGGGGACGGTGGCAGATACGCAGTATTTT
13 | . | . | TRBJ2-5 | TRBV7-2 | CASSIIRTETQYF | TGTGCCAGCAGCATTATTAGGACGGAGACCCAGTACTTC
14 | many | . | TRBJ2-5 | TRBV20-1 | CSARKGAAPETQYF | TGCAGTGCTAGGAAAGGGGCGGCTCCAGAGACCCAGTACTTC
15 | few | TRBD1 | TRBJ1-1 | TRBV4-1 | CASSQGVPGQTEAFF | TGCGCCAGCAGCCAAGGAGTTCCGGGACAGACGGAAGCTTTCTTT
14 | many | . | TRBJ2-3 | TRBV6-1 | CASSEQAHTDTQYF | TGTGCCAGCAGTGAACAAGCTCACACAGATACGCAGTATTTT
12 | few | . | TRBJ2-7 | TRBV12-3/TRBV12-4 | CASSFVGDEQYF | TGTGCCAGCAGTTTCGTAGGGGACGAGCAGTACTTC
15 | many | . | TRBJ2-7 | TRBV7-2 | CASSLLLGRGYEQYF | TGTGCCAGCAGCTTACTCCTGGGGAGAGGGTACGAGCAGTACTTC
15 | . | . | TRBJ2-7 | TRBV14 | CASSARQWYVSEQYF | TGTGCCAGCAGCGCTAGACAGTGGTATGTCAGCGAGCAGTACTTC
16 | many | . | TRBJ2-7 | TRBV14 | CASSQVGQPDRVEQYF | TGTGCCAGCAGCCAAGTTGGACAGCCCGATCGGGTCGAGCAGTACTTC
14 | . | TRBD1 | TRBJ1-2 | TRBV28 | CTNRAGTGMYGYTF | TGTACCAACAGGGCCGGGACAGGGATGTATGGCTACACCTTC
15 | . | . | TRBJ2-5 | TRBV12-3/TRBV12-4 | CASSLFATYQETQYF | TGTGCCAGCAGTTTATTCGCCACTTACCAAGAGACCCAGTACTTC
14 | many | . | TRBJ1-1 | TRBV5-1 | CASSLEGQNTEAFF | TGCGCCAGCAGCTTGGAGGGACAGAACACTGAAGCTTTCTTT
15 | . | TRBD2 | TRBJ2-1 | TRBV7-9 | CATPRRGGAINEQFF | TGTGCCACACCGAGGCGGGGGGGGGCCATAAATGAGCAGTTCTTC
10 | . | . | TRBJ2-1 | TRBV30 | CAWSHDEQFF | TGTGCCTGGAGTCATGATGAGCAGTTCTTC
17 | . | TRBD2 | TRBJ2-3 | TRBV4-1 | CASSPELAGAHTDTQYF | TGCGCCAGCAGCCCAGAACTAGCGGGAGCCCACACAGATACGCAGTATTTT
14 | many | . | TRBJ1-1 | TRBV4-3 | CASSLQGQYTEAFF | TGCGCCAGCAGCCTCCAAGGACAATACACTGAAGCTTTCTTT
13 | few | . | TRBJ1-4 | TRBV29-1 | CSVAGGLGEKLFF | TGCAGCGTTGCCGGGGGGCTAGGTGAAAAACTGTTTTTT
16 | many | . | TRBJ1-5 | TRBV7-2 | CASSLGAGTSNQPQHF | TGTGCCAGCAGCTTAGGGGCAGGGACTAGCAATCAGCCCCAGCATTTT
16 | . | . | TRBJ2-7 | TRBV10-3 | CAISESIGRGSYEQYF | TGTGCCATCAGTGAGTCGATTGGGCGGGGCAGCTACGAGCAGTACTTC
15 | few | . | TRBJ2-1 | TRBV4-2 | CASSQVSGQYNEQFF | TGTGCCAGCAGCCAAGTAAGCGGCCAATACAATGAGCAGTTCTTC
15 | many | TRBD1 | TRBJ2-5 | TRBV28 | CASKTGSGGAETQYF | TGTGCCAGCAAAACCGGTTCAGGGGGCGCGGAGACCCAGTACTTC
15 | many | . | TRBJ1-2 | TRBV10-3 | CAISESNSVDYGYTF | TGTGCCATCAGTGAGTCGAACAGCGTGGACTATGGCTACACCTTC
15 | . | TRBD2 | TRBJ2-1 | TRBV6-1 | CASRQNSGRRNEQFF | TGTGCCAGCAGGCAAAATAGCGGGAGGAGGAATGAGCAGTTCTTC
12 | . | . | TRBJ1-3 | TRBV7-3 | CASSFRDYTIYF | TGTGCCAGCAGCTTCCGGGATTACACCATATATTTT
15 | many | TRBD1 | TRBJ2-2 | TRBV7-2 | CASRTGGTNTGELFF | TGTGCCAGCAGGACAGGGGGCACAAACACCGGGGAGCTGTTTTTT